This T cell receptor beta chain was retrieved from a study of post-analysis software for immune sequencing data. Whole-study findings and limits: Compared with controls, patients had more of five TRBV segments, including TRBV5-6, TRBV5-1 and TRBV20-1.

Looked up from germline, CDR1 is SGHVS and CDR2 is FNYEAQ. V lost 4 bases and J 5 bases, leaving 11 bases between the germline ends. The CDR3 sequence is 13 residues long. On this clonotype itself: Its antigen remains unknown.

Prepared TCR beta cDNA libraries contained unique molecular identifiers. TCRdb passed the PCR reads through MiXCR, listing each CDR3 protein once. The table lists roughly 650,000 distinct CDR3 sequences, around 60% of them singletons. The TCR comes from a girl aged 2-10 years with multiple sclerosis. Specimen: blood. This chain connects TRBV7-6 to TRBJ1-1; D is possibly TRBD1 (5 bases). CDR3 bases: TGTGCCAGCAGCTCAGGGATGCGGACTGAAGCTTTCTTT. This sequence encodes CASSSGMRTEAFF.